This TCR beta chain was identified in a study of cytomegalovirus exposure and HLA in healthy donors. Clones were sequenced by immunoSEQ multiplex PCR, and TCRdb holds only the in-frame ones, with some missing. The table shows around 200,000 clones, with around 81% occurring only once. The CDR3 has 13 residues. V was cut by 2 bases and J by 7 bases, with 11 bases left in between. Per the germline V gene, CDR1 is SGHTA and CDR2 is FQGNSA. The sample was PBMCs. The clonotype was recovered from a woman between 18 and 29 years old in good health and CMV-seropositive. The chain recombines TRBV7-2 with TRBJ2-5; D remains ambiguous. CDR3 residues: CASSLTPSGTQYF. In nucleotides, the CDR3 is TGTGCCAGCAGCTTAACTCCCTCGGGGACCCAGTACTTC.